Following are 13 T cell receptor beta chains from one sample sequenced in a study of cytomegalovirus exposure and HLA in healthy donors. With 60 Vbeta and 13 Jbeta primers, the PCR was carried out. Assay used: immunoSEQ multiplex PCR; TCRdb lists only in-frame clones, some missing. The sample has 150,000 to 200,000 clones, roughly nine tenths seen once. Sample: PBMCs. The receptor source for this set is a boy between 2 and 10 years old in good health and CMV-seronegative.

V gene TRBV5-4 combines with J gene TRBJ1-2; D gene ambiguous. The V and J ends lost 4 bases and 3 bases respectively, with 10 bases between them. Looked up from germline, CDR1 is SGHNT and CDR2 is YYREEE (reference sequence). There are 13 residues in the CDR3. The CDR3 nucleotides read TGTGCCAGCAGCCCCGCCTCAGACTATGGCTACACCTTC. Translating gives CASSPASDYGYTF.

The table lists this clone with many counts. CDR3 in amino acids: CASSFSSSGSGEQFF. The CDR3 DNA reads TGTGCCAGCAGCTTTTCGAGTAGCGGGAGTGGTGAGCAGTTCTTC. This rearrangement joins TRBV7-9 to TRBJ2-1; 9 nucleotides agree with TRBD2. Germline loops: CDR1 SEHNR, CDR2 FQNEAQ (reference sequence). The CDR3 is 15 amino acids. V lost 3 bases to trimming and J lost 9 bases; unmatched junction nucleotides: 9.

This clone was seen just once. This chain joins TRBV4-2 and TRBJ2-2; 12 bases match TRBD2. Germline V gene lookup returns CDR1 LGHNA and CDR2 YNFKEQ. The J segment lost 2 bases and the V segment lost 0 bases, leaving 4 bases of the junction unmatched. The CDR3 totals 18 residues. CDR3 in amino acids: CASSQDQTSGGNTGELFF. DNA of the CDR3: TGTGCCAGCAGCCAAGATCAGACTAGCGGGGGAAACACCGGGGAGCTGTTTTTT.

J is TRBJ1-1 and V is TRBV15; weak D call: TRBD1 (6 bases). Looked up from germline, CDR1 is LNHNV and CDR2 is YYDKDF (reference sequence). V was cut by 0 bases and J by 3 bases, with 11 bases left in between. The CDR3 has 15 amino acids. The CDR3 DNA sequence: TGTGCCACCAGCAGAGATCGGGGGGCATACACTGAAGCTTTCTTT. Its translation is CATSRDRGAYTEAFF.

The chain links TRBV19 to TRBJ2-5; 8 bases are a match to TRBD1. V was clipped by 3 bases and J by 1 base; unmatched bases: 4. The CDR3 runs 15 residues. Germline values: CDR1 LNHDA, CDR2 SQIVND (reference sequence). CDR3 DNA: TGTGCCAGTAGTATCGGACAGGGTCGCCAAGAGACCCAGTACTTC. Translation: CASSIGQGRQETQYF. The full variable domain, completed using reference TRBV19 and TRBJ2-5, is DGGITQSPKYLFRKEGQNVTLSCEQNLNHDAMYWYRQDPGQGLRLIYYSQIVNDFQKGDIAEGYSVSREKKESFPLTVTSAQKNPTAFYLCASSIGQGRQETQYFGPGTRLLVL.

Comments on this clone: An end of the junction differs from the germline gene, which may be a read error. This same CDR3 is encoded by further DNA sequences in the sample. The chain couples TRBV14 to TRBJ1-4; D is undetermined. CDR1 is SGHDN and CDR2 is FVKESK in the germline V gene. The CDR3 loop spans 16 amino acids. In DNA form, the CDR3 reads TGTGCCAGCAGCCTCATCCGGGATCACCTAGGTGAAAAACTGTTCTTT. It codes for CASSLIRDHLGEKLFF.

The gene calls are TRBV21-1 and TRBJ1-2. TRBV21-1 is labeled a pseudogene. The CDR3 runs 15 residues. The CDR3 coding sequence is TGTGCCAGCTCCCAAACCTCGTCTGGGAGCTATGGCTACACCTTC. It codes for CASSQTSSGSYGYTF.

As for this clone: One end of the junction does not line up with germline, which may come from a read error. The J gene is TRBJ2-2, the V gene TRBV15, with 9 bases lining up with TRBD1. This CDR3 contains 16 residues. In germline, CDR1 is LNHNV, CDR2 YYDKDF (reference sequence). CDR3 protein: CATSGNRGRNSGELFF. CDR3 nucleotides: TGTGCCACCAGCGGAAACAGGGGGCGGAACTCCGGGGAGCTGTTTTTT.

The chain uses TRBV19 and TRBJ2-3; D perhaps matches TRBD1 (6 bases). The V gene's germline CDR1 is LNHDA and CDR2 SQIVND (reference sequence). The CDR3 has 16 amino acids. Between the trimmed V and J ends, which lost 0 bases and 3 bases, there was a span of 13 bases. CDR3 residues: CASSIDAGQGTDTQYF. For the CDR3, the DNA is TGTGCCAGTAGTATAGATGCTGGGCAGGGGACAGATACGCAGTATTTT.

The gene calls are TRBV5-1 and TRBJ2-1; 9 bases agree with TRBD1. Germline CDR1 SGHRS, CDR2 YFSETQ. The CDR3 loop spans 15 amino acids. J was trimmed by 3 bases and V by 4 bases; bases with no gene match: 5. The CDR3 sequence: CASSAGQGIYNEQFF. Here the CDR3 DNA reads TGCGCCAGCAGCGCGGGACAGGGCATCTACAATGAGCAGTTCTTC. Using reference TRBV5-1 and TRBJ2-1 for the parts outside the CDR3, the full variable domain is KAGVTQTPRYLIKTRGQQVTLSCSPISGHRSVSWYQQTPGQGLQFLFEYFSETQRNKGNFPGRFSGRQFSNSRSEMNVSTLELGDSALYLCASSAGQGIYNEQFFGPGTRLTVL.

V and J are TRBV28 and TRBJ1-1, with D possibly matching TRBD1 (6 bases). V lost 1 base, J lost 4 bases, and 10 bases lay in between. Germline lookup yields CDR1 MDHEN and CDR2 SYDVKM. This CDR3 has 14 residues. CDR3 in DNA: TGTGCCAGCAGTTTATCTTGGGGGCCCACTGAAGCTTTCTTT. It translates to CASSLSWGPTEAFF.

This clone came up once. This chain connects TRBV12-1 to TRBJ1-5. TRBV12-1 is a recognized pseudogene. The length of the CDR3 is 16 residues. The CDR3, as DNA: TGTGCCAGCACCCCGGGAGGGACACATGGCAATCAGCCCCAGCATTTT. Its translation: CASTPGGTHGNQPQHF.

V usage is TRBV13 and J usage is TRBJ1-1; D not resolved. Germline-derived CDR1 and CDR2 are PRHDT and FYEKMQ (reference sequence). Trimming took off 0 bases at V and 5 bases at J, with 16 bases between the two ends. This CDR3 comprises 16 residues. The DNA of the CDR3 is TGTGCCAGCAGCTTAGGTAGAGGGAGTGGGAGTACTGAAGCTTTCTTT. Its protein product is CASSLGRGSGSTEAFF.